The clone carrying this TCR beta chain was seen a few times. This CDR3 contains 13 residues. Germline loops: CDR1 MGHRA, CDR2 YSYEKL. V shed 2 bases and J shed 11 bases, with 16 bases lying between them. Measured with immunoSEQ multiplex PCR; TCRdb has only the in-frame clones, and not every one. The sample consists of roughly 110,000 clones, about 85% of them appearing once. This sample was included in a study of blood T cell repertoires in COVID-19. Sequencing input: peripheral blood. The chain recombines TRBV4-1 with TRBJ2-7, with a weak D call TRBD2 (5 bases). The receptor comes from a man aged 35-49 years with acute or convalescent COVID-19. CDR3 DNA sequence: TGCGCCAGCAGCCAACCTGTCGGGGTTGGGAAGTACTTC. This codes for CASSQPVGVGKYF.